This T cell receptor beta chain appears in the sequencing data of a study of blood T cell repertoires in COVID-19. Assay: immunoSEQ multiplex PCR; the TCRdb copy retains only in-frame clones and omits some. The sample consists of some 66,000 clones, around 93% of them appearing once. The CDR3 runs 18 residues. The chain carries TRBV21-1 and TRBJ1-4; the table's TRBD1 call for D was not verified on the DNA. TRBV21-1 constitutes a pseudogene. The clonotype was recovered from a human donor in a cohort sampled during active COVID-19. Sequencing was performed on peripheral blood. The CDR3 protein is CASSGRQGPPVANEKLFF. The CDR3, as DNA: TGTGCCAGCAGCGGCCGACAGGGACCACCAGTAGCTAATGAAAAACTGTTTTTT.